In this sample, the clone carrying this T cell receptor (beta chain) turned up a few times. The antigen remains unidentified. Sampling consisted of one heparinised blood draw per donor, averaging about 116 mL. CD45RO/CCR7/CD25/CD127/CD95/CD27 sorting isolated CD4+ naive, central memory, regulatory and stem cell-like memory cells. The record originates from a study of beta chain features in type 1 diabetes. The study, taken as a whole, reports: When Type 1 diabetes patients were examined, their TCRB CDR3s proved moderately but significantly shorter in all four CD4+ subsets. Naive, central memory and Treg TCRB repertoires seemed to resemble each other more closely in patients than they did in healthy donors. Researchers could not determine here whether HLA type influences TCRB rearrangement.

The CDR3 sequence is 16 residues long. The trim removed 3 bases at V and 8 bases at J, leaving 8 bases unmatched. The V gene's germline CDR1 is KGHSH and CDR2 LQKENI. The study reverse transcribed the entire isolated RNA, so it sequenced expressed TCRB transcripts. Only in-frame clones appear in the TCRdb table, and some are missing; sequencing was by immunoSEQ multiplex PCR. The data show around 280,000 clones, with roughly 15% seen just once and less than 0.02% held by the top ten. Sequencing used naive CD4+ T cells from blood. The gene calls are TRBV18 and TRBJ2-1, with 12 bases matching TRBD2. The TCR sequence derives from a man aged 18 to 35 with type 1 diabetes. The CDR3 bases are TGTGCCAGCTCACCTCTAGCGGGAGGGCCCCGGGATGAGCAGTTCTTC. Encoded protein: CASSPLAGGPRDEQFF. Full variable domain (outside the CDR3, taken from reference TRBV18 and TRBJ2-1): NAGVMQNPRHLVRRRGQEARLRCSPMKGHSHVYWYRQLPEEGLKFMVYLQKENIIDESGMPKERFSAEFPKEGPSILRIQQVVRGDSAAYFCASSPLAGGPRDEQFFGPGTRLTVL.